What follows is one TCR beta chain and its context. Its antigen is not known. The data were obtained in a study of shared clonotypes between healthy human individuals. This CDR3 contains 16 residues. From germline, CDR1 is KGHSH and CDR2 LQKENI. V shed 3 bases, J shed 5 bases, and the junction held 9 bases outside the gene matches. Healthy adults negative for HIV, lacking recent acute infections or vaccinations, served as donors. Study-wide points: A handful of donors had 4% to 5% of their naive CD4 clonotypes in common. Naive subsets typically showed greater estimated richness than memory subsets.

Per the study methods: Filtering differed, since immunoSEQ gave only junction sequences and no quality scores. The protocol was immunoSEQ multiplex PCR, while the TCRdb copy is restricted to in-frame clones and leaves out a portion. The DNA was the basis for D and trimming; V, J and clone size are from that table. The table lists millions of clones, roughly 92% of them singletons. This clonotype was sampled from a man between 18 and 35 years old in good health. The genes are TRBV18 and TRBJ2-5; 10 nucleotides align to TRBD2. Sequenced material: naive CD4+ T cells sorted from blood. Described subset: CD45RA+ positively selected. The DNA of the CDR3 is TGTGCCAGCTCACCGGTTTTACCGACTAGCGGGGAGACCCAGTACTTC. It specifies CASSPVLPTSGETQYF.